Here is one T cell receptor beta chain with its context. CDR1 and CDR2 (germline): MGHRA, YSYEKL. The CDR3 extends over 15 amino acids. The sample belongs to a study of T cells expressing NK-cell markers. TCRdb re-called the 5' RACE reads and catalogs CDR3 proteins one per entry, DNA excluded. With about 170,000 distinct CDR3 sequences in the sample, the ten largest clones hold 20%. The chain uses TRBV4-1 and TRBJ2-2; TCRdb's D call of TRBD1 is untestable without DNA. The sample consisted of blood T cells: a sorted CD56 or NKG2C T cell subset, CD4+ or CD8+ T cells, or bulk PBMC T cells (not recorded which). The sequence was collected from a man aged 18 to 69 in good health. The CDR3 reads CASSPGTASVGELFF.